The clone carrying this T cell receptor (beta chain) was counted ten times or more. As yet, its antigen is unknown. V was trimmed by 7 bases and J by 1 base, leaving 16 bases between them. The CDR3 has 15 amino acids. The data are from a study of T cell repertoires in cytomegalovirus infection. Turning to the study itself: Indicated by public TCR beta signatures were CMV infection and matching HLA type.

Study observations and caveats: Accumulated public TCR beta family frequency recognized individuals carrying CMV together with the relevant HLA. CMV-specific HLA-C-restricted TCR beta clonotypes dominated the ex vivo response.

TCRdb reanalysed the reads using MiXCR and keeps one entry per CDR3 protein. Of fewer than 550,000 distinct CDR3 sequences in the sample, 26% were seen once. Material for sequencing was PBMCs. The chain carries TRBV12-3 or TRBV12-4 and TRBJ1-2, with D perhaps TRBD1 (6 bases). This sequence originates from a human donor in good health (CMV status not recorded). Some clones in this sample may be carry-over from other donors' samples. CDR3 sequence (DNA): TGTGCCAGCACCCTACAGGGATTGATTAACTATGGCTACACCTTC. It encodes CASTLQGLINYGYTF.